Listed here is a single TCR beta chain. Antigen unknown. With 0 bases clipped from V and 3 bases from J, the junction kept 10 bases outside the gene matches. Per the germline V gene, CDR1 is SGHTA and CDR2 is FQGTGA. This CDR3 has 17 residues. The source of the sample is a study of T cell responses to AZD1222 COVID-19 vaccine. General study points: Per reports, nearly half of all spike-specific TCRs target regions that are unmutated in variants.

TCRdb keeps only in-frame clones here, not all; method: immunoSEQ multiplex PCR. The table shows 100,000 to 150,000 clones, with around 86% occurring only once. This chain uses TRBV7-3 with TRBJ2-7, with 8 nucleotides matching TRBD2. The TCR originated in an adult in good health. Here the sequenced sample was peripheral blood, taken on day 0 of AZD1222 vaccination. DNA of the CDR3: TGTGCCAGCAGCTTAACCGCCTCTGGGAGCGGGGGCTACGAGCAGTACTTC. It specifies CASSLTASGSGGYEQYF.